Following are 26 T cell receptor beta chains from one sample sequenced in a study of cytomegalovirus exposure and HLA in healthy donors. PCR employed 60 Vbeta and 13 Jbeta primers. The data were produced by immunoSEQ multiplex PCR, yet TCRdb's version contains in-frame clones alone and is incomplete. The sample contains 120,000 or so clones, roughly 80% of which appear only once. The sequencing sample was made of PBMCs. These receptors all stem from a man in his late teens or twenties in good health and CMV-seronegative.

V usage is TRBV29-1 and J usage is TRBJ1-1; 9 bases fit TRBD1. The J segment lost 6 bases and the V segment lost 3 bases, leaving 5 bases of the junction unmatched. CDR3 length: 13 amino acids. Germline V gene lookup returns CDR1 SQVTM and CDR2 ANQGSEA. The CDR3 sequence: CSVEGDRVAEAFF. The CDR3 bases are TGCAGCGTTGAGGGGGACAGGGTAGCTGAAGCTTTCTTT.

The sample holds one count of this clone. This sequence joins TRBV5-6 and TRBJ2-7; D not resolved. V was shortened by 3 bases and J by 0 bases, with 4 bases between the two germline ends. CDR3 size: 12 residues. CDR1 is SGHDT, CDR2 YYEEEE, per germline. CDR3 DNA sequence: TGTGCCAGCAGCTACAGCTCCTACGAGCAGTACTTC. This translates into CASSYSSYEQYF.

The J gene is TRBJ2-3, the V gene TRBV6-5; tentative D call: TRBD2 (5 bases). This CDR3 region has 14 residues. V shed 9 bases and J shed 0 bases, with 13 bases lying between them. Germline V gene lookup returns CDR1 MNHEY and CDR2 SVGAGI. CDR3 amino acids: CASHRDSSTDTQYF. CDR3 nucleotides: TGTGCCAGTCACCGGGATTCTAGCACAGATACGCAGTATTTT.

The chain combines TRBV12-5 with TRBJ1-5, with no clear D. The CDR3 sequence is 13 residues long. V lost 2 bases to trimming and J lost 5 bases, with 7 bases between them. Germline-derived CDR1 and CDR2 are LGHNT and FRNRAP. In DNA form, the CDR3 reads TGTGCTAGTGGTTTGTACGCAGATCAGCCCCAGCATTTT. Translated, it gives CASGLYADQPQHF.

The chain employs TRBV7-2 and TRBJ2-1; 12 bases are a match to TRBD2. In germline, CDR1 is SGHTA, CDR2 FQGNSA. The CDR3 totals 16 residues. J was trimmed by 7 bases and V by 4 bases; bases with no gene match: 8. CDR3 nucleotide sequence: TGTGCCAGCAGCTCCTGGACTAGCGGGGACGGGAATGAGCAGTTCTTC. Residues: CASSSWTSGDGNEQFF.

The CDR3 region is CASRAAWNTEAFF. In DNA, the CDR3 is TGTGCCAGCAGAGCCGCTTGGAACACTGAAGCTTTCTTT. The genes are TRBV2 and TRBJ1-1; D unresolved. Trimming removed 6 bases at V and 1 base at J, with 9 bases between. The germline gives CDR1 SNHLY, CDR2 FYNNEI. The CDR3 loop spans 13 amino acids.

Only a few counts were recorded for this clone. The rearrangement links TRBV19 to TRBJ1-1, with 8 bases identical to TRBD1. CDR3 length equals 14 residues. Germline loops: CDR1 LNHDA, CDR2 SQIVND (reference sequence). Unmatched junction bases numbered 7, after V lost 5 bases and J lost 5 bases. The CDR3 here is CASSLRQGFTEAFF. CDR3 in DNA: TGTGCCAGTAGTCTCCGACAGGGGTTTACTGAAGCTTTCTTT.

This chain joins TRBV25-1 and TRBJ1-5; maybe TRBD1 (5 bases). Germline V lookup: CDR1 MGHDK, CDR2 SYGVNS. The CDR3 contains 16 residues. Trimming stripped 2 bases from V and 5 bases from J, with 16 bases between. CDR3 DNA: TGTGCCAGCAGTGAAGGGCAGGGAGGGCGCGATCAGCCCCAGCATTTT. This sequence encodes CASSEGQGGRDQPQHF.

The rearrangement uses TRBV2 and TRBJ2-2; TRBD2 might be the D (6 bases). CDR1 and CDR2 from the germline V gene are SNHLY and FYNNEI. This CDR3 spans 18 amino acids. Deletions cut 6 bases from V and 4 bases from J, with 24 bases between. As DNA, the CDR3 is TGTGCCAGCAGAGAAACTCTCGGACTATCTAAGACCACCGGGGAGCTGTTTTTT. Translation gives CASRETLGLSKTTGELFF. Complete variable domain (other parts from reference TRBV2 and TRBJ2-2): EPEVTQTPSHQVTQMGQEVILRCVPISNHLYFYWYRQILGQKVEFLVSFYNNEISEKSEIFDDQFSVERPDGSNFTLKIRSTKLEDSAMYFCASRETLGLSKTTGELFFGEGSRLTVL.

The CDR3 loop reads CASSWGQGTSNYGYTF. The CDR3 DNA reads TGTGCCAGCAGCTGGGGACAGGGGACCTCTAACTATGGCTACACCTTC. The chain links TRBV7-9 to TRBJ1-2, with 10 bases fitting TRBD1. CDR3 length equals 16 residues. Losses at the gene ends were 4 bases for V and 0 bases for J; bases not matched to a gene: 5. CDR1 is SEHNR, CDR2 FQNEAQ, per germline (reference sequence).

The chain combines TRBV19 with TRBJ1-1, with 7 bases identical to TRBD1. V gave up 3 bases and J gave up 11 bases; unmatched junction bases: 6. Germline assignment: CDR1 LNHDA and CDR2 SQIVND (reference sequence). This CDR3 has 12 residues. CDR3 sequence (DNA): TGTGCCAGTAGTATTGGAGGGGGCCGGGCTTTCTTT. Translation gives CASSIGGGRAFF.

The chain is built from TRBV7-6 and TRBJ1-1; D is possibly TRBD1 (6 bases). V lost 2 bases and J 0 bases, leaving 13 bases between the germline ends. CDR1 and CDR2 from the germline V gene are SGHVS and FNYEAQ. The CDR3 consists of 16 residues. The DNA for the CDR3 is TGTGCCAGCAGCTTACAGGGGTTGGGAATGAACACTGAAGCTTTCTTT. Its protein is CASSLQGLGMNTEAFF.

This sequence joins TRBV9 and TRBJ2-2; 12 bases are shared with TRBD2. This CDR3 is built from 15 residues. Germline V lookup: CDR1 SGDLS, CDR2 YYNGEE. V was clipped by 6 bases and J by 5 bases; unmatched bases: 5. The CDR3 DNA follows: TGTGCCAGCACTAGCGGGGGGGCTTTGACCGGGGAGCTGTTTTTT. Translated, it gives CASTSGGALTGELFF.

The V gene is TRBV6-1, the J gene TRBJ1-3, with unresolved D. This CDR3 contains 17 residues. Germline V gene data show CDR1 as MNHNS and CDR2 as SASEGT. Trimming removed 0 bases at V and 0 bases at J, with 12 bases between. The CDR3 nucleotides are TGTGCCAGCAGTGAAGCGAATTTAATACTCTCTGGAAACACCATATATTTT. Translation gives CASSEANLILSGNTIYF.

This clone has only one observation. The chain recombines TRBV6-4 with TRBJ1-2; D is ambiguous. CDR3 length: 14 amino acids. Germline values: CDR1 MRHNA, CDR2 SNTAGT. V lost 0 bases and J lost 6, with 11 bases in between. CDR3 in DNA: TGTGCCAGCAGTGACTCTCCCTCTCGGGATGGCTACACCTTC. It is translated as CASSDSPSRDGYTF.

The genes are TRBV25-1 and TRBJ2-7, with 8 bases identical to TRBD1. The CDR3 contains 13 residues. Per the germline V gene, CDR1 is MGHDK and CDR2 is SYGVNS. The V gene end was trimmed by 4 bases and the J gene end by 7 bases; junction bases not matched to a gene: 6. The DNA for the CDR3 is TGTGCCAGCAGTGTTCAGGGGGCTGGGGAGCAGTACTTC. It encodes CASSVQGAGEQYF.

J is TRBJ1-4 and V is TRBV27; no clear D. Germline-derived CDR1 and CDR2 are MNHEY and SMNVEV (reference sequence). The CDR3 sequence is 12 residues long. The V gene lost 4 bases and the J gene lost 4 bases, with 4 bases spanning the gap. The chain's CDR3 is CASSSVNEKLFF. The CDR3 DNA reads TGTGCCAGCAGTTCCGTTAATGAAAAACTGTTTTTT.

CDR3 region: CASSYKADSTGEQYF. CDR3 in DNA: TGTGCCAGCAGTTACAAGGCAGACTCTACGGGGGAGCAGTACTTC. J is TRBJ2-7 and V is TRBV6-6, with D tentatively TRBD2 (5 bases). The length of the CDR3 is 15 residues. CDR1 and CDR2 from the germline V gene are MNHNY and SVGAGI (reference sequence). Trimming removed 2 bases from V and 7 bases from J, with 18 bases in between.

The chain recombines TRBV5-1 with TRBJ1-1; weak D call: TRBD1 (6 bases). The CDR3 is made up of 16 amino acids. V was clipped by 6 bases and J by 4 bases, with 22 bases between them. The V gene's germline CDR1 is SGHRS and CDR2 YFSETQ. CDR3 in amino acids: CASNLRGAGVGTEAFF. The CDR3, as DNA: TGCGCCAGCAATTTACGGGGGGCCGGAGTAGGCACTGAAGCTTTCTTT. Complete variable domain (other parts from reference TRBV5-1 and TRBJ1-1): KAGVTQTPRYLIKTRGQQVTLSCSPISGHRSVSWYQQTPGQGLQFLFEYFSETQRNKGNFPGRFSGRQFSNSRSEMNVSTLELGDSALYLCASNLRGAGVGTEAFFGQGTRLTVV.

This chain uses TRBV7-9 with TRBJ2-7, with 8 bases that match TRBD1. V trimming: 5 bases; J trimming: 3 bases; junction bases outside the gene matches: 9. Per the germline V gene, CDR1 is SEHNR and CDR2 is FQNEAQ (reference sequence). The CDR3 has 15 amino acids. The CDR3 DNA reads as TGTGCCAGCAGCCGGACAGGGTCCGGAAACTACGAGCAGTACTTC. Translated: CASSRTGSGNYEQYF. Full variable domain (outside the CDR3, taken from reference TRBV7-9 and TRBJ2-7): DTGVSQNPRHKITKRGQNVTFRCDPISEHNRLYWYRQTLGQGPEFLTYFQNEAQLEKSRLLSDRFSAERPKGSFSTLEIQRTEQGDSAMYLCASSRTGSGNYEQYFGPGTRLTVT.

V and J are TRBV11-2 and TRBJ1-5; D is unresolved. This CDR3 has 14 residues. Germline CDR1 reads SGHAT; CDR2 reads FQNNGV. The V gene lost 1 base and the J gene lost 0 bases, with 4 bases spanning the gap. The CDR3 bases are TGTGCCAGCAGCTTAGGGGCTAGCAATCAGCCCCAGCATTTT. Its protein is CASSLGASNQPQHF. The whole variable domain, filled in from reference TRBV11-2 and TRBJ1-5, reads EAGVAQSPRYKIIEKRQSVAFWCNPISGHATLYWYQQILGQGPKLLIQFQNNGVVDDSQLPKDRFSAERLKGVDSTLKIQPAKLEDSAVYLCASSLGASNQPQHFGDGTRLSIL.

V usage is TRBV19 and J usage is TRBJ1-1, with a weak D call TRBD1 (6 bases). The CDR3 contains 18 residues. CDR1 is LNHDA, CDR2 SQIVND, per germline (reference sequence). The V end was cut by 2 bases, the J end by 1 base, with 20 bases between. CDR3 loop: CASSISGTGRYRNTEAFF. CDR3 DNA sequence: TGTGCCAGTAGTATATCAGGTACAGGGAGATATAGGAACACTGAAGCTTTCTTT.

The table lists this clone with a few counts. The chain links TRBV19 to TRBJ1-6, with TRBD1 identical over 11 bases. The trim removed 4 bases at V and 8 bases at J, leaving 4 bases unmatched. This CDR3 has 15 residues. CDR1 LNHDA and CDR2 SQIVND come from the germline V gene (reference sequence). The CDR3 coding sequence is TGTGCCAGTAGTAAATGGGGACAGGGGGATTCACCCCTCCACTTT. Translated: CASSKWGQGDSPLHF.

This clone was picked up a small number of times. The chain has TRBV19 and TRBJ2-7; the match to TRBD2 covers 11 bases. CDR1 is LNHDA and CDR2 is SQIVND in the germline V gene (reference sequence). Trimming removed 7 bases from V and 0 bases from J; junction bases left unmatched: 5. CDR3 length: 15 residues. The CDR3 loop reads CASTPGTSGSYEQYF. The CDR3 DNA follows: TGTGCCAGTACCCCCGGGACTAGCGGCTCCTACGAGCAGTACTTC. The full variable domain, in which reference TRBV19 and TRBJ2-7 provide the parts outside the CDR3, is DGGITQSPKYLFRKEGQNVTLSCEQNLNHDAMYWYRQDPGQGLRLIYYSQIVNDFQKGDIAEGYSVSREKKESFPLTVTSAQKNPTAFYLCASTPGTSGSYEQYFGPGTRLTVT.

Worth noting for this clone: Lacking the conserved final phenylalanine or tryptophan, this CDR3 likely reflects a read error. V usage is TRBV2 and J usage is TRBJ2-7; 8 positions match TRBD1. CDR1 and CDR2 (germline): SNHLY, FYNNEI. This CDR3 is 14 amino acids long. V shed 7 bases and J 5 bases; nucleotides not matched to a gene: 10. CDR3 nucleotide sequence: TGTGCCAGCAAATTCAGGGGGCTCGGGGACGAGCAGTACCTC. It encodes CASKFRGLGDEQYL.

The rearrangement uses TRBV5-4 and TRBJ1-1; 9 bases fit TRBD1. Germline lookup yields CDR1 SGHNT and CDR2 YYREEE (reference sequence). The ends lost 3 bases at V and 2 bases at J; junction bases unmatched: 11. This CDR3 region has 17 residues. CDR3 sequence reads: CASSSTGTGLANTEAFF. CDR3 nucleotide sequence: TGTGCCAGCAGCTCTACCGGGACAGGGCTAGCCAACACTGAAGCTTTCTTT.